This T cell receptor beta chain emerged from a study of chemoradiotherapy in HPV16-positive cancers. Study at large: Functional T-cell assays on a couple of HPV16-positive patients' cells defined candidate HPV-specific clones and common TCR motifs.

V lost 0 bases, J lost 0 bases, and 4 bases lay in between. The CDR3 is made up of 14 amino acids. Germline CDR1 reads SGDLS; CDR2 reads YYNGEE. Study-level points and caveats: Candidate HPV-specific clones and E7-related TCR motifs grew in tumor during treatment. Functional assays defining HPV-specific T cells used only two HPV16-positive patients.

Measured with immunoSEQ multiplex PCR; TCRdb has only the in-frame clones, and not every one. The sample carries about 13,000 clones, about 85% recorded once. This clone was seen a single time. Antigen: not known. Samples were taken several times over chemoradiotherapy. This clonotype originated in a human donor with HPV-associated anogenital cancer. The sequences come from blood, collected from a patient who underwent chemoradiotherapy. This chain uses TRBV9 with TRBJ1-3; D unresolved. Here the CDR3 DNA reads TGTGCCAGCAGCGTAGAGGGCTCTGGAAACACCATATATTTT. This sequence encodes CASSVEGSGNTIYF.